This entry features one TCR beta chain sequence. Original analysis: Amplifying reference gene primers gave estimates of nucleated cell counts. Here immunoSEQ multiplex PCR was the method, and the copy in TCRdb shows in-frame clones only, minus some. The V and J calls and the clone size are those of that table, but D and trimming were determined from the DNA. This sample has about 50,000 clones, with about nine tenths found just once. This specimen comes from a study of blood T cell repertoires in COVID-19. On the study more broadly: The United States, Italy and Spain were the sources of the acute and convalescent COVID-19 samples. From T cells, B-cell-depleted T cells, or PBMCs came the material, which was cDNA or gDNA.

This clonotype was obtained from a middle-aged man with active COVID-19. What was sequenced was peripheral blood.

The CDR3 loop reads CASSLTPGGGREKLFF. The CDR3 nucleotides are TGCGCCAGCAGTCTTACCCCAGGGGGAGGTCGTGAAAAACTGTTTTTT. This chain joins TRBV4-3 and TRBJ1-4; 7 bases are shared with TRBD1. From germline, CDR1 is LGHNA and CDR2 YSLEER. This CDR3 spans 16 amino acids. V was pared by 6 bases and J by 7 bases, with 14 bases of the junction left unmatched.